The source of this T cell receptor (beta chain) is a study of early T cells in non-severe SARS-CoV-2 infection. Via MiXCR, TCRdb re-called the 5' RACE reads, giving one row per CDR3 protein. Found here are about 70,000 distinct CDR3 sequences, more than 8% of them singletons; the top ten hold around 15%. Sequences were derived from whole blood, sampled at baseline. This TCR was sampled from an adult who was a healthcare worker with PCR-confirmed SARS-CoV-2 infection or an uninfected control (not recorded which).

CDR3 DNA sequence: TGTGCCATCGAACCGTCGGGCTCAGATACGCAGTATTTT. This sequence encodes CAIEPSGSDTQYF. The genes are TRBV10-3 and TRBJ2-3; D gene ambiguous. V was shortened by 8 bases and J by 4 bases, with 13 bases between the two germline ends. The CDR3 totals 13 residues. CDR1 and CDR2 from the germline V gene are ENHRY and SYGVKD.